The clone carrying this T cell receptor beta chain was detected only a few times. Its target is unknown. This record comes from a study of blood T cells in healthy people across ages. Points from the study as a whole: Higher diversity, along with more naive CD4+ cells, distinguished long-lived donors from aged donors.

Germline V lookup: CDR1 LGHNA, CDR2 YSLEER. This CDR3 has 17 amino acids. Sample-barcoded 5' priming and a J-beta primer mix drove a second PCR of about 6 to 12 cycles. TCRdb passed the 5' RACE reads through MiXCR, listing each CDR3 protein once. In the table there are about 720,000 distinct CDR3 sequences, 20% to 30% of which are singletons. These records were also assigned to another study, of T cells of mothers and their children.

This sequence joins TRBV4-3 and TRBJ2-5, with D possibly TRBD2 on 6 matching bases. With the DNA end fitting TRBJ2-7 better, the J assignment may be wrong. The TCR comes from a boy younger than 18 in good health. Sequencing input: blood. CDR3 residues: CASSQGRGYGGSYEQYF. The CDR3 region has the DNA TGCGCCAGCAGCCAAGGTCGGGGGTACGGGGGCTCCTACGAGCAGTACTTC.